This T cell receptor beta chain comes out of a study of blood T cell repertoires in COVID-19. Study context: Specimens from acute and convalescent COVID-19 originated in the United States, Italy and Spain. The analysed material was cDNA or gDNA that came from T cells, B-cell-depleted T cells, or PBMCs.

In the original workflow: Reference gene primer amplification yielded estimated nucleated cell counts. Profiled with immunoSEQ multiplex PCR; TCRdb holds only in-frame clones, not every one. The V and J calls and clone size were taken over from that table, and D and trimming were inferred from the DNA. The sample contains 450,000 to 500,000 clones, 80% to 90% of which appear only once. With V trimmed by 6 bases and J by 1 base, 5 bases remained unmatched. The CDR3 is made up of 15 amino acids. Looked up from germline, CDR1 is MNHEY and CDR2 is SMNVEV (reference sequence). The receptor's source is a human donor in a cohort sampled during active COVID-19. The V gene is TRBV27, the J gene TRBJ2-5, with 10 nucleotides matching TRBD2. Source material: peripheral blood. DNA for the CDR3: TGTGCCAGCAGCCTAGCGGGGGATATCCAAGAGACCCAGTACTTC. This gives the protein CASSLAGDIQETQYF.